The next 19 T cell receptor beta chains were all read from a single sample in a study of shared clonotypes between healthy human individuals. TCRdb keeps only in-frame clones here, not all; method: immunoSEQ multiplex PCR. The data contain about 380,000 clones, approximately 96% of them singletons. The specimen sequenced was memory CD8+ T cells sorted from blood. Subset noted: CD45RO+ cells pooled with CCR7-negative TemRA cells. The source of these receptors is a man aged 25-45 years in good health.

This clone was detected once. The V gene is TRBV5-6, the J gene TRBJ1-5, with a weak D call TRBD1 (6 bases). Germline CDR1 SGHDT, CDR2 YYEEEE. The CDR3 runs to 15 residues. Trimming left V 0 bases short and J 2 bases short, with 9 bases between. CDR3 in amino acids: CASSLATGGNQPQHF. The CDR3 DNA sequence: TGTGCCAGCAGCTTGGCGACAGGAGGCAATCAGCCCCAGCATTTT.

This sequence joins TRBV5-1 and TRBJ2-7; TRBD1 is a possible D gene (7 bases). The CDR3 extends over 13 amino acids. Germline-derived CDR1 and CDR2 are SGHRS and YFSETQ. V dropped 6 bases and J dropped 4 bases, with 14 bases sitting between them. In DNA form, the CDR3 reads TGCGCCAGCAATCAGGGGGGAGCATACGAGCAGTACTTC. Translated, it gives CASNQGGAYEQYF. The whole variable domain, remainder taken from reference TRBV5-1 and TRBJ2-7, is KAGVTQTPRYLIKTRGQQVTLSCSPISGHRSVSWYQQTPGQGLQFLFEYFSETQRNKGNFPGRFSGRQFSNSRSEMNVSTLELGDSALYLCASNQGGAYEQYFGPGTRLTVT.

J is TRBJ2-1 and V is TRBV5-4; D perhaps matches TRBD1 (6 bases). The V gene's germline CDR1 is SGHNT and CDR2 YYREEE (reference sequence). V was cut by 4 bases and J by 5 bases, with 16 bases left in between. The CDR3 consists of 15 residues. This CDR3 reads CASSSMLAGDNEQFF. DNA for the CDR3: TGTGCCAGCAGCAGTATGTTGGCAGGGGACAATGAGCAGTTCTTC.

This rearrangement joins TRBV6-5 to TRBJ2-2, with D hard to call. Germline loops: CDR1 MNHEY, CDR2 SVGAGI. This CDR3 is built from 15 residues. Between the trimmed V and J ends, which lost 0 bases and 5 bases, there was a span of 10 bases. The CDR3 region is CASSYSIARTGELFF. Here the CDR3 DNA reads TGTGCCAGCAGTTACTCTATCGCTCGGACCGGGGAGCTGTTTTTT.

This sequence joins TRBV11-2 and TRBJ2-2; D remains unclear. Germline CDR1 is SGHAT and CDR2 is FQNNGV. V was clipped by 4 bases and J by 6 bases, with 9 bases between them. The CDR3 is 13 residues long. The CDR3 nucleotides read TGTGCCAGCAGCTGGGTTCTTCCCGGGGAGCTGTTTTTT. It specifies CASSWVLPGELFF. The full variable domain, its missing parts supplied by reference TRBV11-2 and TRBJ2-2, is EAGVAQSPRYKIIEKRQSVAFWCNPISGHATLYWYQQILGQGPKLLIQFQNNGVVDDSQLPKDRFSAERLKGVDSTLKIQPAKLEDSAVYLCASSWVLPGELFFGEGSRLTVL.

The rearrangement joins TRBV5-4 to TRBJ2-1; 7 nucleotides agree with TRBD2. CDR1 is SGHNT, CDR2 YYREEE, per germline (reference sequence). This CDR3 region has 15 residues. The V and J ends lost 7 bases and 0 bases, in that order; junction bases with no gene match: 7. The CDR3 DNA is TGTGCCAGCCAGGCGGGAGCTTTCTCCTACAATGAGCAGTTCTTC. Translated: CASQAGAFSYNEQFF.

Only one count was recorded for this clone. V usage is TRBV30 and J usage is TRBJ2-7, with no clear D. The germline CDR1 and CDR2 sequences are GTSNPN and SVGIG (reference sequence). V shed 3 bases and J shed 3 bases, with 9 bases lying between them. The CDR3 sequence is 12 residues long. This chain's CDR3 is CAWSRVGYEQYF. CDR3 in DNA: TGTGCCTGGAGCCGCGTAGGCTACGAGCAGTACTTC.

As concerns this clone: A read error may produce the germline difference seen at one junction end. For the CDR3, the DNA is TGCGCCAGCAGGTTGGACGTGATCCAAGAGACCCAGTACTTC. Residues: CASRLDVIQETQYF. The V gene is TRBV5-1, the J gene TRBJ2-5; D is unresolved. Germline loops: CDR1 SGHRS, CDR2 YFSETQ. The CDR3 runs to 14 residues.

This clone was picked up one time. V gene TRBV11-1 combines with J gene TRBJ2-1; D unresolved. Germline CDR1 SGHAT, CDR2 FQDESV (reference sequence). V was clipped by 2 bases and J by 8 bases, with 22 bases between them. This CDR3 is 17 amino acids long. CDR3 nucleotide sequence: TGTGCCAGCAGCTTAACGGAGAGACACGTCTGGGCGGATGAGCAGTTCTTC. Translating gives CASSLTERHVWADEQFF.

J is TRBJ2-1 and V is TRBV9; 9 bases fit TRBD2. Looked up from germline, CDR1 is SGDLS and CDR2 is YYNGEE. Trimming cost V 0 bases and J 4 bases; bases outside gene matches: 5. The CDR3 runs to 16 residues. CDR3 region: CASSVGSGSRYNEQFF. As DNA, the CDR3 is TGTGCCAGCAGCGTAGGTAGCGGGAGTCGGTACAATGAGCAGTTCTTC.

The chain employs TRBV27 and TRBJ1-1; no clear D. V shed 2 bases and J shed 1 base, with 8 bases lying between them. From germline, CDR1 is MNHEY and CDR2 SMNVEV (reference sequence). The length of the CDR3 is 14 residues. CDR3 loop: CASSLIPWNTEAFF. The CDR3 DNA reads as TGTGCCAGCAGTTTAATCCCATGGAACACTGAAGCTTTCTTT.

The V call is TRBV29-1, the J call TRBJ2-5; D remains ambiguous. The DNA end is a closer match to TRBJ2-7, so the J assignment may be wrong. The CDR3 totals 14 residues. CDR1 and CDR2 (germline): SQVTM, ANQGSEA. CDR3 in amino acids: CSVERARYPYEQYF. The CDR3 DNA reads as TGCAGCGTCGAACGGGCCCGGTACCCCTACGAGCAGTACTTC.

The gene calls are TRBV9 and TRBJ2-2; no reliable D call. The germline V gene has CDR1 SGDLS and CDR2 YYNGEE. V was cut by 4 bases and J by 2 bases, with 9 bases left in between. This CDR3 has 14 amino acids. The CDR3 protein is CASSIDGNTGELFF. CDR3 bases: TGTGCCAGCAGCATCGACGGAAACACCGGGGAGCTGTTTTTT.

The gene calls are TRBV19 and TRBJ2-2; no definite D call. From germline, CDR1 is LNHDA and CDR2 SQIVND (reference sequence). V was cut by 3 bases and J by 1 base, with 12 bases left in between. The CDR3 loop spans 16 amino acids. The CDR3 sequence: CASSILTPLNTGELFF. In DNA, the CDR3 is TGTGCCAGTAGTATTCTCACCCCGCTGAACACCGGGGAGCTGTTTTTT. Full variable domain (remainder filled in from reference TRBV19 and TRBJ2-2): DGGITQSPKYLFRKEGQNVTLSCEQNLNHDAMYWYRQDPGQGLRLIYYSQIVNDFQKGDIAEGYSVSREKKESFPLTVTSAQKNPTAFYLCASSILTPLNTGELFFGEGSRLTVL.

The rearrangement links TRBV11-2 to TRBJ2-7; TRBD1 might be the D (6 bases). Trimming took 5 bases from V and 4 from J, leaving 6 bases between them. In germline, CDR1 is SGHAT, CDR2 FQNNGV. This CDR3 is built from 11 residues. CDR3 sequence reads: CASSTGYEQYF. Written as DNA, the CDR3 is TGTGCCAGCAGCACAGGGTACGAGCAGTACTTC.

DNA of the CDR3: TGTGCCATCAGTGAGTCGCCAGCGGGATTTAAAGAGACCCAGTACTTC. Residues: CAISESPAGFKETQYF. The chain links TRBV10-3 to TRBJ2-5, with TRBD2 matching over 7 bases. Trimming removed 0 bases from V and 3 bases from J; junction bases left unmatched: 7. Germline loops: CDR1 ENHRY, CDR2 SYGVKD. CDR3 length equals 16 residues.

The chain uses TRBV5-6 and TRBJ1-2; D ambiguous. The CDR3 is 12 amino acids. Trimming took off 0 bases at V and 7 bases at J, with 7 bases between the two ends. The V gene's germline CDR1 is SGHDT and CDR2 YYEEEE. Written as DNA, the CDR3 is TGTGCCAGCAGCTTGGGGAGTATTGGCTACACCTTC. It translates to CASSLGSIGYTF.

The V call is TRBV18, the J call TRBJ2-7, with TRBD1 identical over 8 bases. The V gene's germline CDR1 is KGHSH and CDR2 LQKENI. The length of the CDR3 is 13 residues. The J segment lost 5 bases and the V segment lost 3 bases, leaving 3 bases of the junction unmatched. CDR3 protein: CASSPPGGDEQYF. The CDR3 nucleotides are TGTGCCAGCTCACCCCCAGGGGGCGACGAGCAGTACTTC.

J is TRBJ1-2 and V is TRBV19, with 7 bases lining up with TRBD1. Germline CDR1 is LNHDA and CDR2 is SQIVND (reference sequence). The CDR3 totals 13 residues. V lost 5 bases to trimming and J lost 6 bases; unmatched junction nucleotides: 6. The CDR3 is CASSSGGGNGYTF. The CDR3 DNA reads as TGTGCCAGTAGTTCAGGAGGGGGCAATGGCTACACCTTC.